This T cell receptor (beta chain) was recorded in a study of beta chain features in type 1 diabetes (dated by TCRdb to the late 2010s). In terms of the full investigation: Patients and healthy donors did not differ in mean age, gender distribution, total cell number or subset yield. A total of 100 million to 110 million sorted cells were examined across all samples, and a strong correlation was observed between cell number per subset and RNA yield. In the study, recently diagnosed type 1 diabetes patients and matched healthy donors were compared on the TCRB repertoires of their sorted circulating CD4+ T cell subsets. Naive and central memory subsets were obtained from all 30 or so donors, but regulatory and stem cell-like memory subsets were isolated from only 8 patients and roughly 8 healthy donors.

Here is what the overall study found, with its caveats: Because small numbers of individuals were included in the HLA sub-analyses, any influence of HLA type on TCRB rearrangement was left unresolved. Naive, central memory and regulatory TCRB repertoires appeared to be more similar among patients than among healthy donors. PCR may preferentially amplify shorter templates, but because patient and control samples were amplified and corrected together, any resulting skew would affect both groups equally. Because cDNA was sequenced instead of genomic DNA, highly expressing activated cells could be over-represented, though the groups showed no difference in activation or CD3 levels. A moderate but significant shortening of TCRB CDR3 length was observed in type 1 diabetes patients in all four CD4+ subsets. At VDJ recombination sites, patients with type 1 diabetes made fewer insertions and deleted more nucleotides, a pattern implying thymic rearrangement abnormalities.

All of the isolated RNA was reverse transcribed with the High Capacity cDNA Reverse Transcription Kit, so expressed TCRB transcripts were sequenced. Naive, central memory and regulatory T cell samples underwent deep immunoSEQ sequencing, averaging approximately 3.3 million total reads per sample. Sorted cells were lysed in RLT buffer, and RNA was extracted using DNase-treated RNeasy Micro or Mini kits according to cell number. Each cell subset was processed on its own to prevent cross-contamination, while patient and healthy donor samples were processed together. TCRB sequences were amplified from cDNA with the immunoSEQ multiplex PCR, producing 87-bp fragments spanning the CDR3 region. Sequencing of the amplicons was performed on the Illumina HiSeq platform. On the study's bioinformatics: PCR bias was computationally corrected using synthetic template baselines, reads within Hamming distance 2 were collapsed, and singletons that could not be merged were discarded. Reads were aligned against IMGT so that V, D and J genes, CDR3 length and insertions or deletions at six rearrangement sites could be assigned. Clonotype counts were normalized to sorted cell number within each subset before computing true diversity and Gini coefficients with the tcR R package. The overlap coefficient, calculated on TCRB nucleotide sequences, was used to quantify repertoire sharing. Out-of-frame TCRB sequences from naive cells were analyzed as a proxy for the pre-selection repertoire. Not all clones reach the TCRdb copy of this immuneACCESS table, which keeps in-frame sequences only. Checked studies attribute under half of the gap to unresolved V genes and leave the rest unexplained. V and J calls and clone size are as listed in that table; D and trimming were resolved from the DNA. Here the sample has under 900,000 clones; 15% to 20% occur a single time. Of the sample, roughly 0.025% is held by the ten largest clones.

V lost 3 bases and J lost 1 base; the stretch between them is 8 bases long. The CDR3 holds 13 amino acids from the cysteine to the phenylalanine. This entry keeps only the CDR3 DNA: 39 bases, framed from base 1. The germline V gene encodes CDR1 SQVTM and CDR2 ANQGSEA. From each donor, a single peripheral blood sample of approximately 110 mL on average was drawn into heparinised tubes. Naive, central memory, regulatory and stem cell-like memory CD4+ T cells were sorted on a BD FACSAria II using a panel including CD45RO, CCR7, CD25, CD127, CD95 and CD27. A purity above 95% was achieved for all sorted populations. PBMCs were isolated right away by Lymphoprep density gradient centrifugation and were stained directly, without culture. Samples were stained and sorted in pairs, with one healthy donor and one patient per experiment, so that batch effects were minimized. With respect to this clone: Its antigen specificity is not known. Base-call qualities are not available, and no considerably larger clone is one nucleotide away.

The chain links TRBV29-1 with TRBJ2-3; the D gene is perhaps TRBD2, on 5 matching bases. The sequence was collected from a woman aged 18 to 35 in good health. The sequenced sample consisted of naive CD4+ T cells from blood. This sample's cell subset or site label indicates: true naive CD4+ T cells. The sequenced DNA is TGCAGCGTTGAGAAGGGAGGCACAGATACGCAGTATTTT. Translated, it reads CSVEKGGTDTQYF.